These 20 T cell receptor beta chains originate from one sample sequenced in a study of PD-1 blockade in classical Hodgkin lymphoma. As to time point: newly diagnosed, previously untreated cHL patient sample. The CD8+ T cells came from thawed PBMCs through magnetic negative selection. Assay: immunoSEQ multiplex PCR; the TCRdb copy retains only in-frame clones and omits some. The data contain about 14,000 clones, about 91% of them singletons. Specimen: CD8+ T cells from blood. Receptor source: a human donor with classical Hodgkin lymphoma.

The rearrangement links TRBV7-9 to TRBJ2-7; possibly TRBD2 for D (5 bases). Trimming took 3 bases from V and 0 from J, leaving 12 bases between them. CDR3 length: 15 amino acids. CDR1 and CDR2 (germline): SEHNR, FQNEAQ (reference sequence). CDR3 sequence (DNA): TGTGCCAGCAGCTTCGGAGGCGTAAGCTCCTACGAGCAGTACGTC. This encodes CASSFGGVSSYEQYV.

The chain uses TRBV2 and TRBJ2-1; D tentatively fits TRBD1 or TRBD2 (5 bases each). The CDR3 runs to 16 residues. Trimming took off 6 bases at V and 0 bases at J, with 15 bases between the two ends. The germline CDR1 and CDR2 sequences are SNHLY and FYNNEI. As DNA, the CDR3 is TGTGCCAGCAGCCCATGGGGGTTGAGCTCCTACAATGAGCAGTTCTTC. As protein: CASSPWGLSSYNEQFF. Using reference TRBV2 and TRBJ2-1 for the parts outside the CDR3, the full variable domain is EPEVTQTPSHQVTQMGQEVILRCVPISNHLYFYWYRQILGQKVEFLVSFYNNEISEKSEIFDDQFSVERPDGSNFTLKIRSTKLEDSAMYFCASSPWGLSSYNEQFFGPGTRLTVL.

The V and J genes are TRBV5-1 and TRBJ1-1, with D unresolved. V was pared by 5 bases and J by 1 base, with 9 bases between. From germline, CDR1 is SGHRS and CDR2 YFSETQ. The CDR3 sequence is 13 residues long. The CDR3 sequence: CASSPDTNTEAFF. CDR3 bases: TGCGCCAGCAGTCCCGACACGAACACTGAAGCTTTCTTT.

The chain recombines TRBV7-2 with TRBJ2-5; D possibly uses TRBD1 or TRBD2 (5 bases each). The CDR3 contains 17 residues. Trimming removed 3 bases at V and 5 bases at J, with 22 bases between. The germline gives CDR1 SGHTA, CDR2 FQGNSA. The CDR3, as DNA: TGTGCCAGCAGCTTCCCCGGGACCAAATCTTCAGGGGAGACCCAGTACTTC. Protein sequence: CASSFPGTKSSGETQYF.

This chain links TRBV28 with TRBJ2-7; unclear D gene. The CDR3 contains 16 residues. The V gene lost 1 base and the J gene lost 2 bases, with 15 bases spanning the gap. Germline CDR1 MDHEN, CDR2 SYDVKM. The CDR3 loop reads CASSLYGVVGAYEQYF. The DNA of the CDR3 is TGTGCCAGCAGTTTATATGGTGTAGTCGGAGCCTACGAGCAGTACTTC.

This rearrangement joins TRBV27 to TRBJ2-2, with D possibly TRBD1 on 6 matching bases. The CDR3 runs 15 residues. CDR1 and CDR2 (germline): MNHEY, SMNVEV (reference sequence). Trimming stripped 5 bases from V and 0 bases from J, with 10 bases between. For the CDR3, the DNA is TGTGCCAGCAGTGCCGGGACATCGAACACCGGGGAGCTGTTTTTT. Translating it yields CASSAGTSNTGELFF.

CDR3 nucleotide sequence: TGTGCCAGTAGTCCCGGGACTAGCGGTTCCTACGAGCAGTACGTC. This translates into CASSPGTSGSYEQYV. The gene calls are TRBV19 and TRBJ2-7; 11 nucleotides line up with TRBD2. This CDR3 region has 15 residues. The V gene end was trimmed by 5 bases and the J gene end by 1 base; junction bases not matched to a gene: 4. The germline V gene encodes CDR1 LNHDA and CDR2 SQIVND (reference sequence).

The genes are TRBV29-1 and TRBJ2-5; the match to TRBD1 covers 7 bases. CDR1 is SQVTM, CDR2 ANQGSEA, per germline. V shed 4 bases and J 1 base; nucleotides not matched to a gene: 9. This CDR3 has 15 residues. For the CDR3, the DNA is TGCAGCGTTGTCTTAGTCGGGGACAGCCAAGAGACCCAGTACTTC. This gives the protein CSVVLVGDSQETQYF.

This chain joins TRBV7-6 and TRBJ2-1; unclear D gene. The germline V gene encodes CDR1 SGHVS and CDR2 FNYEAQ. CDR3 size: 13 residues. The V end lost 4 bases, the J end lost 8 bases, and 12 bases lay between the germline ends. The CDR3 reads CASSSRPPDEQFF. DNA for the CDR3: TGTGCCAGCAGCTCCCGACCTCCGGATGAGCAGTTCTTC.

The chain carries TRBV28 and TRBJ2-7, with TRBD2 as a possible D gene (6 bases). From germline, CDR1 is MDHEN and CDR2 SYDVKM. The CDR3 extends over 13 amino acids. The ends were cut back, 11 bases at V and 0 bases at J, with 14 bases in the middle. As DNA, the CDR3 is TGTGCCCTAAAACGACTAGGCTCCTACGAGCAGTACTTC. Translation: CALKRLGSYEQYF.

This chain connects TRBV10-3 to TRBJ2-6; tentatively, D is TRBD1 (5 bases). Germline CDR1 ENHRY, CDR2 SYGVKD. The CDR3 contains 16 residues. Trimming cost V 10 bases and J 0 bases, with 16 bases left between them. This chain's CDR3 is CATTKGVPSGANVLTF. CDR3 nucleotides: TGTGCCACCACGAAAGGGGTTCCCTCTGGGGCCAACGTCCTGACTTTC.

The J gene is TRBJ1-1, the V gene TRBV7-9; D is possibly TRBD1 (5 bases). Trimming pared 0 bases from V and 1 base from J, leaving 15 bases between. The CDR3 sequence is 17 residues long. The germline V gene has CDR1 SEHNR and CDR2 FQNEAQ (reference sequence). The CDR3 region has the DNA TGTGCCAGCAGCTTAGCCGGGATGAGGGACGGGAACACTGAAGCTTTCTTT. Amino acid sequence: CASSLAGMRDGNTEAFF.

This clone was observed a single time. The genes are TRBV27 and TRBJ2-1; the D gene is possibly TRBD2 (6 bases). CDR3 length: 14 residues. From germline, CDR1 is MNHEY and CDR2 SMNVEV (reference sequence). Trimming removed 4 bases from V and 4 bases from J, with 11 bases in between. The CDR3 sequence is CASSSSGLYNEQFF. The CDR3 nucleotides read TGTGCCAGCAGTTCGAGCGGGCTTTACAATGAGCAGTTCTTC.

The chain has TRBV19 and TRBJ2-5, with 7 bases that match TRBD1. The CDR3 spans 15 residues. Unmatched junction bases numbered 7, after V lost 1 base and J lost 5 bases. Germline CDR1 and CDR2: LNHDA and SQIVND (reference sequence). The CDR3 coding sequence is TGTGCCAGTAGTATAGGGGTTCACAGGGGCGAGACCCAGTACTTC. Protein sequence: CASSIGVHRGETQYF. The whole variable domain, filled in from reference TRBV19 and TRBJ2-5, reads DGGITQSPKYLFRKEGQNVTLSCEQNLNHDAMYWYRQDPGQGLRLIYYSQIVNDFQKGDIAEGYSVSREKKESFPLTVTSAQKNPTAFYLCASSIGVHRGETQYFGPGTRLLVL.

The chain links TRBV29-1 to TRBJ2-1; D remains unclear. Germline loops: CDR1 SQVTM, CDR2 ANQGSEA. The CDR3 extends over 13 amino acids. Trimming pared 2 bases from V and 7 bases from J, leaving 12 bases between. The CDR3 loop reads CSVERALENEQFF. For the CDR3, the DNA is TGCAGCGTTGAACGGGCGCTAGAGAATGAGCAGTTCTTC.

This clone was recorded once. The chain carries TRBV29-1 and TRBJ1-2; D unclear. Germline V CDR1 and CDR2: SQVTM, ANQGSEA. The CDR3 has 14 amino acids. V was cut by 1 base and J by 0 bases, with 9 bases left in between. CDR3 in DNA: TGCAGCGTTGAAGCCGAAATTGCTAACTATGGCTACACCTTC. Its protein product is CSVEAEIANYGYTF.

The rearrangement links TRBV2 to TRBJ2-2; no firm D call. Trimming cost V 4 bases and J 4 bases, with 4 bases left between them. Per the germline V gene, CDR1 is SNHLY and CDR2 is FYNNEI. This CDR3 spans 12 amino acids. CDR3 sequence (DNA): TGTGCCAGCAGTGGTTCCACCGGGGAGCTGTTTTTT. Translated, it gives CASSGSTGELFF.

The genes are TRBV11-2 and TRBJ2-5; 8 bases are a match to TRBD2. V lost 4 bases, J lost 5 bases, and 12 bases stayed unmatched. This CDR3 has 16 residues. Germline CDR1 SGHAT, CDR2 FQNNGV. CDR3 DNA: TGTGCCAGCAGCTCGAGGACTAGCCACCTAGAGGAGACCCAGTACTTC. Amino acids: CASSSRTSHLEETQYF.

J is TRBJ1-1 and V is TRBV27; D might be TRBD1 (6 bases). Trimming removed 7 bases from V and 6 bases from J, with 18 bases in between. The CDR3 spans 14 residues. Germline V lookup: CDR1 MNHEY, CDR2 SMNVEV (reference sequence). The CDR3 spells CASTQGGLFAEAFF. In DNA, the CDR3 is TGTGCCAGCACTCAAGGGGGGTTGTTTGCTGAAGCTTTCTTT.

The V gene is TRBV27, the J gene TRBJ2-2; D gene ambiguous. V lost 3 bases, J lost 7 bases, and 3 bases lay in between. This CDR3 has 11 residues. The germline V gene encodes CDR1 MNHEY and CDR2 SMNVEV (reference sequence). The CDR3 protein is CASSFGGELFF. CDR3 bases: TGTGCCAGCAGTTTTGGCGGGGAGCTGTTTTTT.